One sample yielded the 5 T cell receptor beta chains listed below, sequenced in a study of CXCR3-negative and CXCR3-positive naive CD8 T cells. Study-wide results and limits: CXCR3-positive naive cells carried more hydrophobic TRB CDR3s than CXCR3-negative naive cells did.

UMI-tagged TRB cDNA libraries were built via 5' RACE. TCRdb reprocessed the 5' RACE reads and keeps a single row for each CDR3 protein, giving no DNA. The listing records about 110,000 distinct CDR3 sequences. Their antigen targets remain unknown. The material sequenced was naive CXCR3+ CD8+ T cells from blood. The subset here: CD45RO-CCR7+CD27+CD95- naive CD8+ T cells expressing CXCR3 (TNR3+). The receptors were gathered from a human donor in good health. Some clones in this sample may be carry-over from other donors' samples.

The chain joins TRBV3-1 to TRBJ1-1. Germline values: CDR1 LGHDT, CDR2 YNNKEL (reference sequence). The CDR3 runs to 13 residues. The CDR3 is CASSQVETTEAFF.

The chain joins TRBV5-1 to TRBJ2-1; lacking DNA, the TRBD2 call made by TCRdb goes unchecked. Per germline, CDR1 SGHRS and CDR2 YFSETQ. This CDR3 region has 16 residues. This chain's CDR3 is CASSLLVAGEYNEQFF.

The chain links TRBV28 to TRBJ2-1. The CDR3 runs 13 residues. Germline CDR1 and CDR2: MDHEN and SYDVKM. CDR3 residues: CASSLWKIDEQFF. Full variable domain (outside the CDR3, taken from reference TRBV28 and TRBJ2-1): DVKVTQSSRYLVKRTGEKVFLECVQDMDHENMFWYRQDPGLGLRLIYFSYDVKMKEKGDIPEGYSVSREKKERFSLILESASTNQTSMYLCASSLWKIDEQFFGPGTRLTVL.

V usage is TRBV20-1 and J usage is TRBJ2-1; TCRdb reports TRBD2, a call that lacks DNA to check it against. The CDR3 is 16 residues long. CDR1 DFQATT and CDR2 SNEGSKA come from the germline V gene (reference sequence). The CDR3 loop reads CSAHLAGASTNNEQFF.

The CDR3 loop is CASRSGNTGELFF. The genes are TRBV7-7 and TRBJ2-2. Germline V gene lookup returns CDR1 SSHAT and CDR2 FNYEAQ (reference sequence). CDR3 length equals 13 residues.